This T cell receptor beta chain was retrieved from a study of T cell responses to AZD1222 COVID-19 vaccine. Generated by immunoSEQ multiplex PCR, the TCRdb table keeps only in-frame clones and is missing some. The table includes approximately 56,000 clones, 80% to 90% detected once. V was clipped by 4 bases and J by 7 bases, with 5 bases between them. The CDR3 is made up of 12 amino acids. Germline V CDR1 and CDR2: LNHNV, YYDKDF (reference sequence). This chain joins TRBV15 and TRBJ1-6; D ambiguous. Sequenced here: peripheral blood, sampled on day 0 of AZD1222 vaccination. The clonotype comes from an adult in good health. CDR3 nucleotide sequence: TGTGCCACCAGCAACGAGAATTCACCCCTCCACTTT. The encoded protein is CATSNENSPLHF.